Listed below are T cell receptor beta chains from one sample, sequenced in a study of blood T cell repertoires in COVID-19. Generated by immunoSEQ multiplex PCR, the TCRdb table keeps only in-frame clones and is missing some. The data show 40,000 or so clones, 80% to 90% seen once. Sequencing was performed on peripheral blood. The receptors come from a man between 40 and 49 years old with active COVID-19. The CDR3 runs from the conserved cysteine through the conserved F or W. A D gene is named only where the DNA matches it firmly. Size is stated for part of the rows, as once, few or many counts, or as a class when the clone is expanded.

CDR3 length,D gene,V gene,J gene,clone size,CDR3 protein,CDR3 DNA
16,TRBD1,TRBV2,TRBJ2-5,NA,CASSGSPGTGGETQYF,TGTGCCAGCAGTGGGTCCCCCGGGACAGGGGGAGAGACCCAGTACTTC
17,TRBD2,TRBV5-6,TRBJ2-1,NA,CASSLSRLAGSYNEQFF,TGTGCCAGCAGCTTGAGCCGACTAGCGGGCTCCTACAATGAGCAGTTCTTC
14,TRBD1,TRBV18,TRBJ1-5,NA,CASSANRGNQPQHF,TGTGCCAGCTCAGCAAACAGGGGAAATCAGCCCCAGCATTTT
14,TRBD2,TRBV27,TRBJ2-6,NA,CASRLAAGANVLTF,TGTGCCAGCAGACTAGCGGCGGGGGCCAACGTCCTGACTTTC
15,NA,TRBV6-5,TRBJ1-1,NA,CASSPLVEPHTEAFF,TGTGCCAGCAGCCCCCTTGTTGAGCCGCACACTGAAGCTTTCTTT
15,NA,TRBV7-9,TRBJ2-1,NA,CASSLWAGLANEQFF,TGTGCCAGCAGCTTATGGGCGGGATTGGCAAATGAGCAGTTCTTC
15,TRBD2,TRBV6-4,TRBJ2-3,few,CASSDSASGGDTQYF,TGTGCCAGCAGTGACTCAGCTAGCGGGGGGGATACGCAGTATTTT
13,NA,TRBV7-3,TRBJ2-1,NA,CASTSTRDGEQFF,TGTGCCAGCACCTCCACTAGGGATGGTGAGCAGTTCTTC
13,NA,TRBV11-2,TRBJ1-1,NA,CASSLGRGTEAFF,TGTGCCAGCAGCTTAGGCAGGGGAACTGAAGCTTTCTTT
15,NA,TRBV6-6,TRBJ1-2,NA,CASSQSGDYGYGYTF,TGTGCCAGCAGCCAAAGCGGGGATTACGGCTATGGCTACACCTTC
14,TRBD1,TRBV30,TRBJ2-2,once,CAWDRGQDTGELFF,TGTGCCTGGGACAGGGGGCAGGACACCGGGGAGCTGTTTTTT
14,TRBD2,TRBV19,TRBJ2-1,NA,CASSRTSGDNEQFF,TGTGCCAGTAGCCGGACTAGCGGGGACAATGAGCAGTTCTTC
13,NA,TRBV5-1,TRBJ1-2,NA,CASSLEGRDGYTF,TGCGCCAGCAGCCTGGAGGGGAGGGACGGCTACACCTTC
14,TRBD1,TRBV3-1/TRBV3-2,TRBJ1-2,NA,CASSPQTGRSGYTF,TGTGCCAGCAGCCCCCAGACAGGGAGAAGCGGCTACACCTTC
16,TRBD1,TRBV11-2,TRBJ2-5,few,CASSSRDRGHQETQYF,TGTGCCAGCAGCTCCCGGGACAGGGGGCACCAAGAGACCCAGTACTTC